The 27 T cell receptor beta chains reported below all come from one sample, sequenced in a study of shared clonotypes between healthy human individuals. Method: immunoSEQ multiplex PCR; TCRdb's copy keeps in-frame clones and lacks some. Counted here are 2 million to 2.5 million clones, roughly 92% occurring once; the ten biggest clones make up approximately 0.39%. The material sequenced was naive CD4+ T cells from PBMCs. Subset meaning: CD45RA+ positively selected. The source is a young man in good health. Some clones in this sample may be carry-over from other donors' samples.

This clone occurred a few times. The V gene is TRBV5-1, the J gene TRBJ2-1; 11 nucleotides agree with TRBD1. Unmatched junction bases numbered 5, after V lost 3 bases and J lost 6 bases. This CDR3 is built from 15 residues. Looked up from germline, CDR1 is SGHRS and CDR2 is YFSETQ. The CDR3 loop is CASSSGGTGGNEQFF. DNA for the CDR3: TGCGCCAGCAGCTCGGGCGGGACAGGGGGCAATGAGCAGTTCTTC. The variable domain in full, with the rest retrieved from reference TRBV5-1 and TRBJ2-1, is KAGVTQTPRYLIKTRGQQVTLSCSPISGHRSVSWYQQTPGQGLQFLFEYFSETQRNKGNFPGRFSGRQFSNSRSEMNVSTLELGDSALYLCASSSGGTGGNEQFFGPGTRLTVL.

The chain combines TRBV28 with TRBJ2-6, with D tentatively TRBD1 or TRBD2 (7 bases each). This CDR3 is built from 18 residues. Germline assignment: CDR1 MDHEN and CDR2 SYDVKM. V was cut by 6 bases and J by 0 bases, with 18 bases left in between. CDR3 sequence reads: CASRGGGTASSGANVLTF. The CDR3 DNA is TGTGCCAGCAGAGGGGGGGGGACAGCCAGCTCTGGGGCCAACGTCCTGACTTTC.

The genes are TRBV18 and TRBJ2-1, with 10 bases that match TRBD1. Germline V gives CDR1 KGHSH, CDR2 LQKENI. The CDR3 runs 15 residues. The V segment lost 5 bases and the J segment 4 bases; nucleotides outside the gene matches: 5. CDR3 nucleotides: TGTGCCAGCTCAACCGGGACAGGGGCGTACAATGAGCAGTTCTTC. It translates to CASSTGTGAYNEQFF. Filled out from reference TRBV18 and TRBJ2-1, the complete variable domain reads NAGVMQNPRHLVRRRGQEARLRCSPMKGHSHVYWYRQLPEEGLKFMVYLQKENIIDESGMPKERFSAEFPKEGPSILRIQQVVRGDSAAYFCASSTGTGAYNEQFFGPGTRLTVL.

This rearrangement joins TRBV19 to TRBJ2-7; no clear D. The CDR3 is 13 amino acids. The V end was cut by 0 bases, the J end by 5 bases, with 8 bases between. Germline CDR1 and CDR2: LNHDA and SQIVND (reference sequence). CDR3 nucleotide sequence: TGTGCCAGTAGTATAGAGGGGTCCCACGAGCAGTACTTC. Residues: CASSIEGSHEQYF.

CDR3 amino acids: CASSPSIPTTGNTIYF. CDR3 DNA: TGTGCCAGCTCACCATCAATCCCAACCACTGGAAACACCATATATTTT. The gene calls are TRBV18 and TRBJ1-3; D ambiguous. The CDR3 is 16 residues long. Germline CDR1 is KGHSH and CDR2 is LQKENI. Trimming pared 2 bases from V and 2 bases from J, leaving 13 bases between.

The chain links TRBV7-9 to TRBJ2-3; 10 bases are shared with TRBD1. Germline trimming cut 6 bases from V and 3 bases from J; bases unmatched to any gene: 3. Germline CDR1 SEHNR, CDR2 FQNEAQ (reference sequence). CDR3 length equals 14 residues. This CDR3 is CASRPGQGTDTQYF. The CDR3 DNA sequence: TGTGCCAGCAGGCCGGGACAGGGGACAGATACGCAGTATTTT.

The sample holds a few counts of this clone. The chain has TRBV6-1 and TRBJ1-1; D unclear. The germline V gene encodes CDR1 MNHNS and CDR2 SASEGT. V shed 8 bases and J shed 1 base, with 11 bases lying between them. The CDR3 spans 13 residues. The CDR3 sequence: CASGVDKNTEAFF. CDR3 in DNA: TGTGCCAGCGGCGTCGACAAGAACACTGAAGCTTTCTTT.

The V call is TRBV6-5, the J call TRBJ2-7; maybe TRBD2 (6 bases). In germline, CDR1 is MNHEY, CDR2 SVGAGI. Trimming stripped 4 bases from V and 5 bases from J, with 15 bases between. This CDR3 has 14 residues. In DNA form, the CDR3 reads TGTGCCAGCAGTTCCCTCCGGGAGAAGCACGAGCAGTACTTC. Protein sequence: CASSSLREKHEQYF.

The chain employs TRBV5-1 and TRBJ2-7; D is perhaps TRBD1 (6 bases). Trimming took off 4 bases at V and 3 bases at J, with 14 bases between the two ends. The CDR3 loop spans 14 amino acids. Germline CDR1 reads SGHRS; CDR2 reads YFSETQ. This chain's CDR3 is CASSQRARGYEQYF. The CDR3 DNA sequence: TGCGCCAGCAGCCAACGGGCCAGGGGCTACGAGCAGTACTTC. The full variable domain, with the rest looked up from reference TRBV5-1 and TRBJ2-7, is KAGVTQTPRYLIKTRGQQVTLSCSPISGHRSVSWYQQTPGQGLQFLFEYFSETQRNKGNFPGRFSGRQFSNSRSEMNVSTLELGDSALYLCASSQRARGYEQYFGPGTRLTVT.

This clone was picked up a small number of times. This CDR3 is also generated by other DNA sequences in the sample. This sequence joins TRBV2 and TRBJ1-2; possible D gene TRBD1, 5 bases. Trimming pared 4 bases from V and 2 bases from J, leaving 8 bases between. The CDR3 sequence is 13 residues long. Germline CDR1 SNHLY, CDR2 FYNNEI. The CDR3 region is CASSVGGNYGYTF. In nucleotides, the CDR3 is TGTGCCAGCAGTGTTGGGGGGAACTATGGCTACACCTTC.

This rearrangement joins TRBV5-8 to TRBJ1-1; D is undetermined. Trimming shortened V by 2 bases and J by 1 base, and 12 bases separated the two germline ends. This CDR3 is built from 15 residues. Germline assignment: CDR1 SGHTS and CDR2 YDEGEE. CDR3 in amino acids: CASSFSGFSNTEAFF. CDR3 DNA: TGTGCCAGCAGCTTTTCCGGCTTTTCGAACACTGAAGCTTTCTTT.

The gene calls are TRBV28 and TRBJ2-7; 10 bases line up with TRBD2. Germline lookup yields CDR1 MDHEN and CDR2 SYDVKM. This CDR3 has 14 amino acids. Losses at the gene ends were 6 bases for V and 6 bases for J; bases not matched to a gene: 8. For the CDR3, the DNA is TGTGCCAGCAGGGCTAGCGGGAGAGCCGGCGAGCAGTACTTC. This gives the protein CASRASGRAGEQYF.

This clone was counted a single time. This CDR3 is also generated by other DNA sequences in the sample. The V gene is TRBV28, the J gene TRBJ2-7; D is perhaps TRBD1 (6 bases). This CDR3 has 13 residues. From germline, CDR1 is MDHEN and CDR2 SYDVKM. Trimming left V 7 bases short and J 3 bases short, with 13 bases between. CDR3 coding DNA: TGTGCCAGCACCCCTGGGGGCTTCTACGAGCAGTACTTC. Amino acids: CASTPGGFYEQYF. Looking up the rest from reference TRBV28 and TRBJ2-7 gives the full variable domain: DVKVTQSSRYLVKRTGEKVFLECVQDMDHENMFWYRQDPGLGLRLIYFSYDVKMKEKGDIPEGYSVSREKKERFSLILESASTNQTSMYLCASTPGGFYEQYFGPGTRLTVT.

V usage is TRBV25-1 and J usage is TRBJ1-5; possible D gene TRBD1, 5 bases. V lost 4 bases, J lost 4 bases, and 8 bases lay in between. This CDR3 is built from 13 residues. The germline V gene has CDR1 MGHDK and CDR2 SYGVNS. CDR3 bases: TGTGCCAGCAGTGGACAGATTAATCAGCCCCAGCATTTT. It is translated as CASSGQINQPQHF.

This chain connects TRBV7-2 to TRBJ1-5, with D uncertain. The CDR3 loop spans 13 amino acids. Germline values: CDR1 SGHTA, CDR2 FQGNSA. V lost 2 bases and J lost 5, with 7 bases in between. In DNA, the CDR3 is TGTGCCAGCAGCTTAAAGTGGGATCAGCCCCAGCATTTT. Translation gives CASSLKWDQPQHF.

J is TRBJ2-3 and V is TRBV30; a weak D match, TRBD2 (6 bases). The CDR3 totals 15 residues. Trimming stripped 1 base from V and 4 bases from J, with 15 bases between. Germline CDR1 is GTSNPN and CDR2 is SVGIG (reference sequence). The CDR3 coding sequence is TGTGCCTGGAGTGGCGGCACGGGAGAGGCAGATACGCAGTATTTT. Translated: CAWSGGTGEADTQYF.

CDR3 DNA: TGTGCCAGCAGCCGATGGGCCTTCAGCCGAGACACTGAAGCTTTCTTT. The encoded protein is CASSRWAFSRDTEAFF. The chain links TRBV7-2 to TRBJ1-1; D not certain. The CDR3 is 16 residues long. Deletions cut 5 bases from V and 3 bases from J, with 19 bases between. In germline, CDR1 is SGHTA, CDR2 FQGNSA.

The table lists this clone with a few counts. This rearrangement joins TRBV9 to TRBJ2-2; D uncertain. This CDR3 is 14 amino acids long. Looked up from germline, CDR1 is SGDLS and CDR2 is YYNGEE. V lost 0 bases, J lost 4 bases, and 7 bases lay in between. The CDR3 region is CASSVVPGTGELFF. The CDR3 DNA reads as TGTGCCAGCAGCGTAGTTCCGGGCACCGGGGAGCTGTTTTTT.

The V and J genes are TRBV5-6 and TRBJ1-2, with 12 bases fitting TRBD1. From germline, CDR1 is SGHDT and CDR2 YYEEEE. V lost 4 bases and J lost 8; bases outside the gene matches: 12. The CDR3 is made up of 16 amino acids. The DNA for the CDR3 is TGTGCCAGCAGCCAATACCAGGGACAGGGGGCGAGGGGCTACACCTTC. It is translated as CASSQYQGQGARGYTF.

The chain carries TRBV5-1 and TRBJ1-2; TRBD1 might be the D (5 bases). V was shortened by 2 bases and J by 6 bases, with 20 bases between the two germline ends. The CDR3 loop spans 16 amino acids. CDR1 is SGHRS and CDR2 is YFSETQ in the germline V gene. The CDR3 spells CASSFTRGALRDGYTF. CDR3 coding DNA: TGCGCCAGCAGCTTCACGCGAGGGGCCTTAAGGGATGGCTACACCTTC. Full variable domain (missing parts from reference TRBV5-1 and TRBJ1-2): KAGVTQTPRYLIKTRGQQVTLSCSPISGHRSVSWYQQTPGQGLQFLFEYFSETQRNKGNFPGRFSGRQFSNSRSEMNVSTLELGDSALYLCASSFTRGALRDGYTFGSGTRLTVV.

The chain has TRBV5-1 and TRBJ2-3; maybe TRBD2 (7 bases). CDR1 SGHRS and CDR2 YFSETQ come from the germline V gene. The germline V and J ends were trimmed by 2 bases and 5 bases, with 12 bases remaining between them. There are 14 residues in the CDR3. Here the CDR3 reads CASSFRGAGDTQYF. The CDR3 DNA follows: TGCGCCAGCAGCTTTCGGGGGGCGGGAGATACGCAGTATTTT.

The chain has TRBV19 and TRBJ2-2, with 12 bases identical to TRBD2. With 7 bases clipped from V and 2 bases from J, the junction kept 5 bases outside the gene matches. CDR1 is LNHDA, CDR2 SQIVND, per germline (reference sequence). The CDR3 covers 16 residues. CDR3 in DNA: TGTGCCAGTACGCCTAGCGGGAGGGTTAACACCGGGGAGCTGTTTTTT. Its translation: CASTPSGRVNTGELFF.

The rearrangement joins TRBV9 to TRBJ2-5; D is ambiguous. The CDR3 consists of 15 residues. V dropped 4 bases and J dropped 1 base, with 14 bases sitting between them. CDR1 and CDR2 from the germline V gene are SGDLS and YYNGEE. Written as DNA, the CDR3 is TGTGCCAGCAGCCCCACCAGACTTAGCCAAGAGACCCAGTACTTC. As protein: CASSPTRLSQETQYF. Full variable domain (outside the CDR3, taken from reference TRBV9 and TRBJ2-5): DSGVTQTPKHLITATGQRVTLRCSPRSGDLSVYWYQQSLDQGLQFLIQYYNGEERAKGNILERFSAQQFPDLHSELNLSSLELGDSALYFCASSPTRLSQETQYFGPGTRLLVL.

The chain has TRBV28 and TRBJ2-3; tentatively, D is TRBD2 (5 bases). Germline V gene lookup returns CDR1 MDHEN and CDR2 SYDVKM. V was pared by 3 bases and J by 6 bases, with 19 bases between. There are 16 residues in the CDR3. The CDR3 loop is CASSFEGAEEWDTQYF. In DNA form, the CDR3 reads TGTGCCAGCAGTTTTGAAGGAGCGGAGGAGTGGGATACGCAGTATTTT.

This clone has just a few counts. This rearrangement joins TRBV19 to TRBJ1-5, with 9 bases identical to TRBD1. The V and J ends lost 5 bases and 5 bases, in that order; junction bases with no gene match: 7. Per the germline V gene, CDR1 is LNHDA and CDR2 is SQIVND (reference sequence). The length of the CDR3 is 15 residues. The CDR3: CASSPYRTGDQPQHF. CDR3 in DNA: TGTGCCAGTAGTCCGTACAGGACAGGGGATCAGCCCCAGCATTTT.

This chain uses TRBV7-2 with TRBJ2-7, with a weak D call TRBD2 (5 bases). The length of the CDR3 is 16 residues. CDR1 is SGHTA, CDR2 FQGNSA, per germline. The V gene lost 5 bases and the J gene lost 0 bases, with 17 bases spanning the gap. The CDR3 here is CASSPQSSGSSYEQYF. The CDR3 DNA follows: TGTGCCAGCAGCCCCCAGTCCAGCGGTAGCTCCTACGAGCAGTACTTC.

The J gene is TRBJ1-2, the V gene TRBV28, with TRBD1 matching 8 bases. The germline CDR1 and CDR2 sequences are MDHEN and SYDVKM. The ends lost 5 bases at V and 6 bases at J; junction bases unmatched: 14. This CDR3 comprises 16 residues. The CDR3 here is CASSTRQGLYLDGYTF. CDR3 bases: TGTGCCAGCAGTACTAGACAGGGGTTGTATTTGGATGGCTACACCTTC.